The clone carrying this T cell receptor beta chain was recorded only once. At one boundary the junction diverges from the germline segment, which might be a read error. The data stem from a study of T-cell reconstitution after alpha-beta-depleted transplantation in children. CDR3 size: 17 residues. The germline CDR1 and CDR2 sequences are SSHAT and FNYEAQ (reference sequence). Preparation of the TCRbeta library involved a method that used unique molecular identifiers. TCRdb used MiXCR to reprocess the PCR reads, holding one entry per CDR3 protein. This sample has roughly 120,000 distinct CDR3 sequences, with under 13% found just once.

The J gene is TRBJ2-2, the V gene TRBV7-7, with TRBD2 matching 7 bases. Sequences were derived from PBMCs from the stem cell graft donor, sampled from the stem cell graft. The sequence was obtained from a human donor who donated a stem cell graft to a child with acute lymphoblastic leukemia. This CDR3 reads CASSLRTPSGNTGELFF. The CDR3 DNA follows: TGTGCTAGCAGCTTAAGGACGCCTAGCGGAAACACCGGGGAGCTGTTTTTT.